This entry concerns a single TCR beta chain. This sample stems from a study of blood T cell repertoires in COVID-19. The length of the CDR3 is 15 residues. J lost 2 bases, V lost 3 bases, and 3 bases had no gene match. CDR1 SGHTA and CDR2 FQGTGA come from the germline V gene. TCRdb keeps only in-frame clones here, not all; method: immunoSEQ multiplex PCR. This sample yields some 180,000 clones, of which about 80% are seen a single time; roughly 8.7% belongs to the top ten. The TCR was taken from a woman aged 50 to 60 with active or convalescent COVID-19. The sample comprised peripheral blood. The chain has TRBV7-3 and TRBJ2-3; 9 bases are shared with TRBD2. Here the CDR3 DNA reads TGTGCCAGCAGCTTTGCGGGGGGGCCCACAGATACGCAGTATTTT. It is translated as CASSFAGGPTDTQYF. Based on the CDR3 plus reference TRBV7-3 and TRBJ2-3, the full variable domain is GAGVSQTPSNKVTEKGKYVELRCDPISGHTALYWYRQSLGQGPEFLIYFQGTGAADDSGLPNDRFFAVRPEGSVSTLKIQRTERGDSAVYLCASSFAGGPTDTQYFGPGTRLTVL.